A single sample is the source of the 22 T cell receptor beta chains below, sequenced in a study of identical twins' blood T cells. MiXCR was run by TCRdb on the 5' RACE reads, yielding one entry per CDR3 protein. Among 350,000 to 400,000 distinct CDR3 sequences listed, roughly 31% were seen once. Sequences were obtained from PBMCs. Every receptor here comes from a woman aged 18-49 years in good health.

This clonotype has a handful of counts. The chain links TRBV5-1 to TRBJ1-2; 8 nucleotides match TRBD1. CDR3 length: 14 residues. Germline V CDR1 and CDR2: SGHRS, YFSETQ. The V gene end was trimmed by 0 bases and the J gene end by 8 bases; junction bases not matched to a gene: 6. CDR3 sequence (DNA): TGCGCCAGCAGCTTGGTGACAGGGGTTAGAGGCTACACCTTC. This gives the protein CASSLVTGVRGYTF.

The genes are TRBV11-2 and TRBJ1-1; D unresolved. CDR3 length equals 11 residues. V shed 2 bases and J shed 8 bases, with 6 bases lying between them. Germline CDR1 reads SGHAT; CDR2 reads FQNNGV. The CDR3 region is CASSLRWEAFF. CDR3 nucleotide sequence: TGTGCCAGCAGCTTACGGTGGGAAGCTTTCTTT.

Worth noting for this clonotype: This may be a read error: a much more frequent sequence differs by one nucleotide. J is TRBJ1-1 and V is TRBV18; 7 bases are a match to TRBD1. CDR1 and CDR2 (germline): KGHSH, LQKENI. Unmatched junction bases numbered 11, after V lost 6 bases and J lost 1 base. The CDR3 length is 16 residues. CDR3 protein: CASSLLPDRANTEAFF. The CDR3 bases are TGTGCCAGCTCGCTCCTTCCTGACAGGGCGAACACTGAAGCTTTCTTT.

The V and J genes are TRBV3-1 and TRBJ2-1, with 14 bases lining up with TRBD2. Germline V gene data show CDR1 as LGHDT and CDR2 as YNNKEL (reference sequence). V was pared by 3 bases and J by 0 bases, with 4 bases of the junction left unmatched. The CDR3 contains 18 residues. CDR3 region: CASSQTSGRASSYNEQFF. In DNA form, the CDR3 reads TGTGCCAGCAGCCAGACTAGCGGGAGGGCTAGCTCCTACAATGAGCAGTTCTTC.

Many counts were recorded for this clonotype. This chain connects TRBV14 to TRBJ1-1, with a weak D call TRBD1 (6 bases). The CDR3 spans 15 residues. The germline gives CDR1 SGHDN, CDR2 FVKESK. The V and J ends lost 7 bases and 6 bases respectively, with 21 bases between them. Written as DNA, the CDR3 is TGTGCCAGCACGAGATGGGCGGGGGCGCCCGCTGAAGCTTTCTTT. Amino acid sequence: CASTRWAGAPAEAFF. The whole variable domain, filled in from reference TRBV14 and TRBJ1-1, reads EAGVTQFPSHSVIEKGQTVTLRCDPISGHDNLYWYRRVMGKEIKFLLHFVKESKQDESGMPNNRFLAERTGGTYSTLKVQPAELEDSGVYFCASTRWAGAPAEAFFGQGTRLTVV.

This clonotype appeared a few times. This chain joins TRBV3-1 and TRBJ2-7; no reliable D call. This CDR3 has 13 amino acids. Between the trimmed V and J ends, which lost 4 bases and 3 bases, there was a span of 10 bases. In germline, CDR1 is LGHDT, CDR2 YNNKEL (reference sequence). CDR3: CASSPTRDYEQYF. As DNA, the CDR3 is TGTGCCAGCAGCCCTACCCGAGACTACGAGCAGTACTTC.

The sample holds many counts of this clonotype. V gene TRBV11-2 combines with J gene TRBJ2-2; 7 bases map to TRBD1. CDR3 length: 15 residues. Germline CDR1 is SGHAT and CDR2 is FQNNGV. Trimming removed 4 bases from V and 5 bases from J; junction bases left unmatched: 7. CDR3 coding DNA: TGTGCCAGCAGCTCTTACAGGGGCAGGACCGGGGAGCTGTTTTTT. Translation gives CASSSYRGRTGELFF.

The chain joins TRBV3-1 to TRBJ1-6; D not certain. The CDR3 extends over 15 amino acids. Germline loops: CDR1 LGHDT, CDR2 YNNKEL (reference sequence). The V end lost 1 base, the J end lost 3 bases, and 7 bases lay between the germline ends. CDR3 loop: CASSQVQNYNSPLHF. The CDR3 bases are TGTGCCAGCAGCCAAGTACAGAACTATAATTCACCCCTCCACTTT.

The chain recombines TRBV29-1 with TRBJ2-1, with 8 bases lining up with TRBD1. This CDR3 spans 10 amino acids. CDR1 and CDR2 (germline): SQVTM, ANQGSEA. V shed 4 bases, J shed 16 bases, and the junction held 6 bases outside the gene matches. CDR3 residues: CSVVRDRPFF. The CDR3 DNA sequence: TGCAGCGTTGTTAGGGACAGGCCTTTCTTC.

This clonotype has a handful of counts. The V gene is TRBV7-9, the J gene TRBJ2-2, with D hard to call. V shed 4 bases and J shed 10 bases, with 13 bases lying between them. Germline V gene data show CDR1 as SEHNR and CDR2 as FQNEAQ (reference sequence). There are 13 residues in the CDR3. This CDR3 is CASSSTRAKELFF. In DNA form, the CDR3 reads TGTGCCAGCAGCTCCACCCGGGCCAAGGAGCTGTTTTTT.

This chain connects TRBV6-2 or TRBV6-3 to TRBJ2-7, with D tentatively TRBD2 (6 bases). This CDR3 region has 15 residues. CDR1 MNHEY and CDR2 SVGEGT come from the germline V gene. V was clipped by 6 bases and J by 3 bases, with 18 bases between them. CDR3 residues: CASRELAVGVYEQYF. CDR3 coding DNA: TGTGCCAGCAGGGAATTAGCGGTAGGAGTCTACGAGCAGTACTTC.

A few counts support this clonotype. This chain uses TRBV29-1 with TRBJ2-1, with D maybe TRBD2 (6 bases). Germline V CDR1 and CDR2: SQVTM, ANQGSEA. The CDR3 covers 10 residues. Trimming pared 7 bases from V and 10 bases from J, leaving 11 bases between. CDR3 sequence (DNA): TGCAGCGGGGGGACTGGCGAGCAGTTCTTC. Translation: CSGGTGEQFF.

The CDR3 DNA follows: TGTGCCAGCAACAATGGACAGAGCTCCTATAATTCACCCCTCCACTTT. It is translated as CASNNGQSSYNSPLHF. The V gene is TRBV9, the J gene TRBJ1-6, with a possible D match to TRBD1 (6 bases). Germline V gives CDR1 SGDLS, CDR2 YYNGEE. V gave up 6 bases and J gave up 0 bases, with 13 bases separating them. CDR3 length equals 16 residues. The whole variable domain, remainder taken from reference TRBV9 and TRBJ1-6, is DSGVTQTPKHLITATGQRVTLRCSPRSGDLSVYWYQQSLDQGLQFLIQYYNGEERAKGNILERFSAQQFPDLHSELNLSSLELGDSALYFCASNNGQSSYNSPLHFGNGTRLTVT.

Remarks on this clonotype: The junction differs from germline at one of its ends, possibly a read error. V is TRBV7-8 and J is TRBJ2-5; a possible D gene is TRBD2 (5 bases). Germline V CDR1 and CDR2: SGHVS, FQNEAQ. The CDR3 contains 19 residues. CDR3 amino acids: CASSPKRVLAGVLSETQYF. DNA for the CDR3: TGTGCTAGCAGCCCAAAACGCGTCTTGGCGGGTGTCTTGTCAGAGACCCAGTACTTC.

CDR3 loop: CASSLNSGTDTQYF. For the CDR3, the DNA is TGTGCCAGCAGCTTAAACTCGGGGACAGATACGCAGTATTTT. This chain uses TRBV7-2 with TRBJ2-3, with D perhaps TRBD2 (5 bases). CDR1 and CDR2 from the germline V gene are SGHTA and FQGNSA. Trimming took off 2 bases at V and 3 bases at J, with 9 bases between the two ends. The CDR3 loop spans 14 amino acids.

This rearrangement joins TRBV20-1 to TRBJ2-7; D is uncertain. Trimming removed 4 bases from V and 2 bases from J, with 15 bases in between. CDR1 and CDR2 from the germline V gene are DFQATT and SNEGSKA (reference sequence). This CDR3 has 14 residues. CDR3 nucleotides: TGCAGTGCTATCGGGCCGCCAAGGGCCTACGAGCAGTACTTC. Translation: CSAIGPPRAYEQYF.

In this sample, this clonotype turned up once. A clone one base away is much larger, so this may be a read error. The chain combines TRBV29-1 with TRBJ2-7; tentative D call: TRBD1 (6 bases). The germline V and J ends were trimmed by 6 bases and 6 bases, with 18 bases remaining between them. The CDR3 loop spans 13 amino acids. Looked up from germline, CDR1 is SQVTM and CDR2 is ANQGSEA. CDR3: CSVGHSSVREQYF. DNA for the CDR3: TGCAGCGTGGGACATTCTTCAGTCCGCGAGCAGTACTTC.

This chain links TRBV28 with TRBJ2-7, with TRBD2 matching over 8 bases. Germline CDR1 is MDHEN and CDR2 is SYDVKM. V lost 8 bases and J lost 2; bases outside the gene matches: 5. This CDR3 spans 13 amino acids. The CDR3, as DNA: TGTGCCAGCTCCAGCGGGGGTCCCTACGAGCAGTACTTC. Translated, it gives CASSSGGPYEQYF.

This clonotype was recorded many times. The rearrangement joins TRBV29-1 to TRBJ2-3; D not certain. The CDR3 has 10 amino acids. The V and J ends lost 4 bases and 5 bases respectively, with 4 bases between them. Germline lookup yields CDR1 SQVTM and CDR2 ANQGSEA. The CDR3 reads CSVVVDTQYF. The CDR3 bases are TGCAGCGTTGTGGTAGATACGCAGTATTTT.

The chain employs TRBV6-1 and TRBJ1-1; the D is unclear. Trimming removed 2 bases at V and 5 bases at J, with 12 bases between. Germline V gives CDR1 MNHNS, CDR2 SASEGT. CDR3 length equals 14 residues. Here the CDR3 DNA reads TGTGCCAGCAGTGAAAGTCGCGGGAAGACTGAAGCTTTCTTT. Its translation: CASSESRGKTEAFF.

This clonotype was seen more than once but under ten times. This rearrangement joins TRBV12-3 or TRBV12-4 to TRBJ2-7; D is unclear. Trimming left V 6 bases short and J 7 bases short, with 10 bases between. The CDR3 contains 11 residues. The CDR3 sequence is CASSRALEQYF. CDR3 coding DNA: TGTGCCAGCAGCCGAGCCTTGGAGCAGTACTTC.

There are a few counts of this clonotype. The rearrangement links TRBV12-5 to TRBJ2-2, with unresolved D. Trimming removed 5 bases from V and 1 base from J, with 11 bases in between. This CDR3 contains 15 residues. CDR1 is LGHNT, CDR2 FRNRAP, per germline. The CDR3 loop reads CASGPGWGNTGELFF. The CDR3 coding sequence is TGTGCTAGTGGTCCCGGTTGGGGGAACACCGGGGAGCTGTTTTTT.